This T cell receptor beta chain was retrieved from a study of T cell responses to AZD1222 COVID-19 vaccine. After removal of 6 bases from V and 9 bases from J, the junction contained 6 bases not matched to a gene. The CDR3 runs 14 residues. Per the germline V gene, CDR1 is MNHNY and CDR2 is SVGAGI (reference sequence). The protocol was immunoSEQ multiplex PCR, while the TCRdb copy is restricted to in-frame clones and leaves out a portion. The sample yields about 140,000 clones, roughly 91% seen once. The receptor comes from an adult in good health. The chain joins TRBV6-6 to TRBJ1-6, with 9 nucleotides matching TRBD1. The sample was peripheral blood, taken on day 0 of AZD1222 vaccination. The CDR3, as DNA: TGTGCCAGCAGATGGACAGGGGAAGCTTCACCCCTCCACTTT. Its protein product is CASRWTGEASPLHF.